This T cell receptor beta chain originates from a study of blood T cells in healthy people across ages. This CDR3 has 15 residues. CDR1 and CDR2 (germline): LNHNV, YYDKDF (reference sequence). The germline V and J ends were trimmed by 5 bases and 7 bases, with 20 bases remaining between them. This clonotype was observed a handful of times. Its antigen is undetermined. There were healthy Caucasian individuals from Russia, aged roughly 6 to 95, serving as donors. A second PCR, run for roughly 7 to 12 cycles, used a sample-barcoded 5' primer plus a J-beta primer mix. TCRdb re-called the 5' RACE reads through MiXCR, storing one row per CDR3 protein. The sample contains about 1,400,000 distinct CDR3 sequences, 42% of which appear only once. Study-wide results and limits: Long-lived donors had more naive CD4+ cells and higher diversity than aged donors.

The V gene is TRBV15, the J gene TRBJ1-2; weak D call: TRBD1 (6 bases). This receptor was obtained from a woman younger than 30 in good health. Sequencing input: blood. The CDR3 DNA reads as TGTGCCACCAGCGGACGAGGGCAGGGGTTAGGTGGCTACACCTTC. Amino acids: CATSGRGQGLGGYTF.